Listed below are T cell receptor beta chains from one sample, sequenced in a study of cytomegalovirus exposure and HLA in healthy donors. This table comes from immunoSEQ multiplex PCR, and its TCRdb copy is limited to in-frame clones, with some not included. There are under 140,000 clones in the sample; around nine tenths occur only once, and 1.4% lies in the top ten. The sample was PBMCs. The origin of the receptors is a woman in her twenties or thirties in good health and CMV-seropositive. CDR3s include the opening cysteine and the closing phenylalanine or tryptophan. D genes are given only for firm matches. Only some rows state a clone size, as once, few, many or a class for expanded clones.

TRBJ1-1,NA,TRBV4-3,NA,TGCGCCAGCAGCCAGGAGGGGCGGGGGGACACTGAAGCTTTCTTT,CASSQEGRGDTEAFF
TRBJ2-7,TRBD2,TRBV6-6,NA,TGTGCCAGCAGTGGCGGGCCGACTAGCGGGAGGTACGAGCAGTACTTC,CASSGGPTSGRYEQYF
TRBJ2-5,NA,TRBV29-1,NA,TGCAGCGTTGAGCACAGGGTAGGGGAGACCCAGTACTTC,CSVEHRVGETQYF
TRBJ2-7,NA,TRBV30,NA,TGTGCCTGGAAGAACACAACCTACGAGCAGTACTTC,CAWKNTTYEQYF
TRBJ2-2,NA,TRBV9,NA,TGTGCCAGCAGCGCCTCGGGCACCGGGGAGCTGTTTTTT,CASSASGTGELFF
TRBJ2-7,TRBD2,TRBV5-4,NA,TGTGCCAGCAGCTTGGTACTAGCGGGTACCTACGAGCAGTACTTC,CASSLVLAGTYEQYF
TRBJ2-5,NA,TRBV25-1,NA,TGTGCCAGCACCACAGGGTACCAAGAGACCCAGTACTTC,CASTTGYQETQYF
TRBJ2-2,NA,TRBV7-9,few,TGTGCCAGCCCTCTAAACACCGGGGAGCTGTTTTTT,CASPLNTGELFF
TRBJ1-1,NA,TRBV18,NA,TGTGCCAGCTCACCACAGAGGGAGATGAACACTGAAGCTTTCTTT,CASSPQREMNTEAFF
TRBJ2-7,TRBD1,TRBV6-1,few,TGTGCCAGCAGCCCCAACAGGGGGTGGGAGCAGTACTTC,CASSPNRGWEQYF
TRBJ2-7,NA,TRBV7-2,NA,TGTGCCAGCAGCTTACCCCCAGGGTTCGAGCAGTACTTC,CASSLPPGFEQYF
TRBJ2-7,TRBD2,TRBV6-5,NA,TGTGCCAGCAGTTACTCGATACCAGCGGGGTCCTACGAGCAGTACTTC,CASSYSIPAGSYEQYF
TRBJ1-2,NA,TRBV5-1,few,TGCGCCAGCAGCCTGACAGCAAACTATGGCTACACCTTC,CASSLTANYGYTF
TRBJ2-7,TRBD1,TRBV5-4,NA,TGTGCCAGCAGCCTTTTTGGGACAGGGGGGAACGAGCAGTACTTC,CASSLFGTGGNEQYF
TRBJ2-1,TRBD2,TRBV2,NA,TGTGCGGCGGGGGGAAATGAGCAGTTCTTC,CAAGGNEQFF
TRBJ1-1,NA,TRBV30,NA,TGTGCCTGGCCGAACTTTGTGAACACTGAAGCTTTCTTT,CAWPNFVNTEAFF
TRBJ2-3,TRBD2,TRBV7-2,NA,TGTGCCAGCTCCCCGGGGGGGTACGCAGATACGCAGTATTTT,CASSPGGYADTQYF
TRBJ2-2,NA,TRBV4-1,few,TGCGCCAGCAGCCAAGGGAGTGGGAGTGTCCCCATCGGGGAGCTGTTTTTT,CASSQGSGSVPIGELFF
TRBJ2-1,TRBD1,TRBV6-6,NA,TGTGCCAGCCGAGGGACAGGGAATTCCTACAATGAGCAGTTCTTC,CASRGTGNSYNEQFF